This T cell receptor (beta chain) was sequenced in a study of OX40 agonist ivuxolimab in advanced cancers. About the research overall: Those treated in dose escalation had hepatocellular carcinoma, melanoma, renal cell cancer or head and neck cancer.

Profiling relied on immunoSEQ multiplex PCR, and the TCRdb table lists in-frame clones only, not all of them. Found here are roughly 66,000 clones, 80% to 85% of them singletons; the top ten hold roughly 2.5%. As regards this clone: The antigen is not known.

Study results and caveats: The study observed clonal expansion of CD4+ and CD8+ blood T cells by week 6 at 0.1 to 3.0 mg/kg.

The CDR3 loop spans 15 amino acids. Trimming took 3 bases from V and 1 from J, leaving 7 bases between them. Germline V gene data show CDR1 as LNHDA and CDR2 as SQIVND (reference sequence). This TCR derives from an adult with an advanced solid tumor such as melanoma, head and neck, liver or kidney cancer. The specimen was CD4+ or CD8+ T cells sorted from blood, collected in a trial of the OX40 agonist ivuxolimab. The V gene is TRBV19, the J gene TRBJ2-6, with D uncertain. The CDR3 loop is CASSISGSGANVLTF. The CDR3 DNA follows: TGTGCCAGTAGTATCTCCGGGTCTGGGGCCAACGTCCTGACTTTC.